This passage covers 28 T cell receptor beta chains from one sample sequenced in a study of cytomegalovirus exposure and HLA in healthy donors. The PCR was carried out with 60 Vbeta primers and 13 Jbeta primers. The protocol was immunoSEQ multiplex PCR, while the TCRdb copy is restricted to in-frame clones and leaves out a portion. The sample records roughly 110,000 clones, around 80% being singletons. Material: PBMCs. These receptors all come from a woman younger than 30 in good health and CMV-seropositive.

The CDR3 spells CASSLALASGRFGEQFF. CDR3 sequence (DNA): TGCGCCAGCAGCTTGGCCCTCGCTAGCGGGAGATTCGGTGAGCAGTTCTTC. The chain combines TRBV5-1 with TRBJ2-1; TRBD2 agrees at 10 bases. This CDR3 is 17 amino acids long. Germline-derived CDR1 and CDR2 are SGHRS and YFSETQ. The trim removed 0 bases at V and 9 bases at J, leaving 12 bases unmatched.

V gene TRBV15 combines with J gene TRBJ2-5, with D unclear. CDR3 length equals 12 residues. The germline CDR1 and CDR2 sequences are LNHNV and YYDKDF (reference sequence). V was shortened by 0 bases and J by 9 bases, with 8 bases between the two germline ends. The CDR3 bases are TGTGCCACCAGCAGAGATGCATCGGCCCAGTACTTC. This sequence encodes CATSRDASAQYF.

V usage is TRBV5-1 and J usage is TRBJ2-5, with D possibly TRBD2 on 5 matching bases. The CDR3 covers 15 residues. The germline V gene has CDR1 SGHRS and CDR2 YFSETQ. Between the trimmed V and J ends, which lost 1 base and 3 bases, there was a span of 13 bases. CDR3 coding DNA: TGCGCCAGCAGCTTGAACGGGATTCTCGAAGAGACCCAGTACTTC. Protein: CASSLNGILEETQYF. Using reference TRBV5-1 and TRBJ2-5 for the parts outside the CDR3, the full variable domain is KAGVTQTPRYLIKTRGQQVTLSCSPISGHRSVSWYQQTPGQGLQFLFEYFSETQRNKGNFPGRFSGRQFSNSRSEMNVSTLELGDSALYLCASSLNGILEETQYFGPGTRLLVL.

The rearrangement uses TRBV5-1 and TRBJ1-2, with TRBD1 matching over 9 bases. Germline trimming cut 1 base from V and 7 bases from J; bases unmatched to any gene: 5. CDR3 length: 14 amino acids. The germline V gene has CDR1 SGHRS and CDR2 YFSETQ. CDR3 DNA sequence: TGCGCCAGCAGCTTGATACAGGGGGCTTCTGGCTACACCTTC. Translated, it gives CASSLIQGASGYTF. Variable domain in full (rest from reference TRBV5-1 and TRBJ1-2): KAGVTQTPRYLIKTRGQQVTLSCSPISGHRSVSWYQQTPGQGLQFLFEYFSETQRNKGNFPGRFSGRQFSNSRSEMNVSTLELGDSALYLCASSLIQGASGYTFGSGTRLTVV.

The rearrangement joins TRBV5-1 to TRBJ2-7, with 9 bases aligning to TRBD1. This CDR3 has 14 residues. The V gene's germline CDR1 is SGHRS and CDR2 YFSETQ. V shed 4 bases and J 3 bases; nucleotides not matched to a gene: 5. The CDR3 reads CASSNGTGHYEQYF. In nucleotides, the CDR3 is TGCGCCAGCAGCAACGGGACAGGGCACTACGAGCAGTACTTC.

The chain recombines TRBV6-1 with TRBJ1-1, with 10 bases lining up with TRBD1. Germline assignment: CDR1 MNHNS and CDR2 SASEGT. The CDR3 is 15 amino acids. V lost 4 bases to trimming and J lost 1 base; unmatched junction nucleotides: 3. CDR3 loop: CASSVTGGENTEAFF. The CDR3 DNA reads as TGTGCCAGCAGTGTGACAGGGGGCGAGAACACTGAAGCTTTCTTT.

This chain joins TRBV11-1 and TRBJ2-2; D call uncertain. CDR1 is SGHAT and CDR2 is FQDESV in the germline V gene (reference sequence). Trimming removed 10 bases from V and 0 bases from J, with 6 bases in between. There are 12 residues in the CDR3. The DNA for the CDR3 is TGTGCCACCCCTACGAACACCGGGGAGCTGTTTTTT. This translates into CATPTNTGELFF.

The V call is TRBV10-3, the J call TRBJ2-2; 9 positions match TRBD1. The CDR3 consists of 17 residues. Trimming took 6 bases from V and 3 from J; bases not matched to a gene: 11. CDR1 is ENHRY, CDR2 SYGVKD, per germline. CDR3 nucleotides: TGTGCCATCAGCGAACAGACAGGGGGTGCGGACACCGGGGAGCTGTTTTTT. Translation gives CAISEQTGGADTGELFF.

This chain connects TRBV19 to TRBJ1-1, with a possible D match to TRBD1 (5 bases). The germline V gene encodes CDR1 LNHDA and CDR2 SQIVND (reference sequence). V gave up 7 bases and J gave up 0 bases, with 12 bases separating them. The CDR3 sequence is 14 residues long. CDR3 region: CASTIRGLNTEAFF. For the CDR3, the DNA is TGTGCCAGTACCATTAGGGGTTTGAACACTGAAGCTTTCTTT.

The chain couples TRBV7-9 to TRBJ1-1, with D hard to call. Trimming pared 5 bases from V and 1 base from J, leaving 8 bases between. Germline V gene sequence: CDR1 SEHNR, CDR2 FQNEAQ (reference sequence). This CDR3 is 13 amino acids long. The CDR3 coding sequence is TGTGCCAGCAGCCGAACCGGGAACACTGAAGCTTTCTTT. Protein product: CASSRTGNTEAFF.

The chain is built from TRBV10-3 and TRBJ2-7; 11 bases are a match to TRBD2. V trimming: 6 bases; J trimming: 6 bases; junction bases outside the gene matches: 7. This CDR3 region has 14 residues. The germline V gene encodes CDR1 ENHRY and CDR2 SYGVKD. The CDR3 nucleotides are TGTGCCATCAGGCCGGGACTAGCGGAAAGCGAGCAGTACTTC. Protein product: CAIRPGLAESEQYF.

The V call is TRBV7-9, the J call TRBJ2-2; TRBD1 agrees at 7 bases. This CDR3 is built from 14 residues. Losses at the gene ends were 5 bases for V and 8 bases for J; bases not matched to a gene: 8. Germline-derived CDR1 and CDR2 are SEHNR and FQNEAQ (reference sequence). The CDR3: CASSPGKDRGELFF. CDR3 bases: TGTGCCAGCAGCCCAGGGAAGGACAGGGGGGAGCTGTTTTTT.

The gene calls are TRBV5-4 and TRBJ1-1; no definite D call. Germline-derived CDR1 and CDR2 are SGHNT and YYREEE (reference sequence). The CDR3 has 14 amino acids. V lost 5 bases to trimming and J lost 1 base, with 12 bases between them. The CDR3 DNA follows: TGTGCCAGCAGGGAGGACGCTCAGAACACTGAAGCTTTCTTT. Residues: CASREDAQNTEAFF.

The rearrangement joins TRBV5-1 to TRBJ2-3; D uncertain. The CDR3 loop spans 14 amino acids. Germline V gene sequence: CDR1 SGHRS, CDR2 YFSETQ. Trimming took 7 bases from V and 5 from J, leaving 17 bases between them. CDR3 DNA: TGCGCCAGCCGCGCGAGTCCTTCAGGAGATACGCAGTATTTT. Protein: CASRASPSGDTQYF.

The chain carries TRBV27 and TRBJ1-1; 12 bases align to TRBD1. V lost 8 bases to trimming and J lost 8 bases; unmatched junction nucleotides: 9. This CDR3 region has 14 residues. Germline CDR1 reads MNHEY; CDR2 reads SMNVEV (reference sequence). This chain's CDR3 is CASASGTGGREAFF. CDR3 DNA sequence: TGTGCCAGCGCCTCCGGGACAGGGGGCCGGGAAGCTTTCTTT.

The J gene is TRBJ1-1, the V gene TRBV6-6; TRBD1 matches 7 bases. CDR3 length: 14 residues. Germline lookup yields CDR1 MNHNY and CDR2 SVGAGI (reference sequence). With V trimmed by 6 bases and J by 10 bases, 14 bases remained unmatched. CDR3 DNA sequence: TGTGCCAGCAGGGCCGGGACAGTCGATCTTGTAGCTTTCTTT. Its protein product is CASRAGTVDLVAFF.

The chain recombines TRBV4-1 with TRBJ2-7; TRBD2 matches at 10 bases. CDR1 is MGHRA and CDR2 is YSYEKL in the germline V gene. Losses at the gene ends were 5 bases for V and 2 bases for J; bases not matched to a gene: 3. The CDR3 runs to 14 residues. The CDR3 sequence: CASSWTSGAYEQYF. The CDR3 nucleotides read TGCGCCAGCAGCTGGACTAGCGGAGCCTACGAGCAGTACTTC.

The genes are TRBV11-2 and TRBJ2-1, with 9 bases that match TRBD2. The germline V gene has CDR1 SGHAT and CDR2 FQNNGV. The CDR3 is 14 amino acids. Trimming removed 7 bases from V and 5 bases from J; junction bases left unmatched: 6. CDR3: CASILGLANNEQFF. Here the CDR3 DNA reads TGTGCCAGCATCCTAGGACTAGCGAACAATGAGCAGTTCTTC.

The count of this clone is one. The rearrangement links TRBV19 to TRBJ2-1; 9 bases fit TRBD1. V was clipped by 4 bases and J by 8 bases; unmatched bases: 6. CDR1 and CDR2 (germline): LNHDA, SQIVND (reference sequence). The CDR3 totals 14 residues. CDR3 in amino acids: CASSTTGGIHEQFF. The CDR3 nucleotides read TGTGCCAGTAGTACGACAGGGGGAATCCATGAGCAGTTCTTC. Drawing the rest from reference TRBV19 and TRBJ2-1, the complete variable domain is DGGITQSPKYLFRKEGQNVTLSCEQNLNHDAMYWYRQDPGQGLRLIYYSQIVNDFQKGDIAEGYSVSREKKESFPLTVTSAQKNPTAFYLCASSTTGGIHEQFFGPGTRLTVL.

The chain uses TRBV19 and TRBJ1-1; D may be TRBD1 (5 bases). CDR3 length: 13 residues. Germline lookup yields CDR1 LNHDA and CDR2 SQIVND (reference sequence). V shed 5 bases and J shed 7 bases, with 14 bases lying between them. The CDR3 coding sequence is TGTGCCAGTAGTCTCGGAACGACAGTTGAAGCTTTCTTT. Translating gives CASSLGTTVEAFF.

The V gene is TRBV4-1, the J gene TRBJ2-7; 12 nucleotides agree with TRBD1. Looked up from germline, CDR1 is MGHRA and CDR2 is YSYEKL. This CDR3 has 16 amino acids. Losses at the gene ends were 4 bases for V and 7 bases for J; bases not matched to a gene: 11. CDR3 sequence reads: CASSPGPGQGAQEQYF. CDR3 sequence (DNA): TGCGCCAGCAGCCCAGGACCGGGACAGGGGGCGCAAGAGCAGTACTTC.

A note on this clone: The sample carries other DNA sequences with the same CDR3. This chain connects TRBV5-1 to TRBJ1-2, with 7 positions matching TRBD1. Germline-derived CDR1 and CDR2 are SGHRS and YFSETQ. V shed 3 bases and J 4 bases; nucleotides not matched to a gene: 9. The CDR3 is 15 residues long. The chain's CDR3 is CASSYRQGRLYGYTF. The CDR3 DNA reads TGCGCCAGCAGCTACCGACAGGGTCGACTCTATGGCTACACCTTC.

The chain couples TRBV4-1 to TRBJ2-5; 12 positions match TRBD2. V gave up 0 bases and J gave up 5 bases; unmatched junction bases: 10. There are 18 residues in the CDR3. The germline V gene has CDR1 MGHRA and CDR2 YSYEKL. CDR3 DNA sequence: TGCGCCAGCAGCCAAGATAGGCTAGCGGGAGGGCCAGGGGAGACCCAGTACTTC. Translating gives CASSQDRLAGGPGETQYF.

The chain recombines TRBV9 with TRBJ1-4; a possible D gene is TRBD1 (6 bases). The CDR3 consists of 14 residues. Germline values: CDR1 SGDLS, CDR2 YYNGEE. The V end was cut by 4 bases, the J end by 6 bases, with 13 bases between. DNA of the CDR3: TGTGCCAGCAGCCCTACAGGGTCTCATGAAAAACTGTTTTTT. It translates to CASSPTGSHEKLFF.

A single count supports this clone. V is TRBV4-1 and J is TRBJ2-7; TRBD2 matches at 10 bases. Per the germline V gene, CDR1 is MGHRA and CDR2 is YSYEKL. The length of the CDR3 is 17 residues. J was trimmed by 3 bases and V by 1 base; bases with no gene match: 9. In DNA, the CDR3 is TGCGCCAGCAGCCAAGTAGGGAGCGGGAGGGTTTACTACGAGCAGTACTTC. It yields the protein CASSQVGSGRVYYEQYF.

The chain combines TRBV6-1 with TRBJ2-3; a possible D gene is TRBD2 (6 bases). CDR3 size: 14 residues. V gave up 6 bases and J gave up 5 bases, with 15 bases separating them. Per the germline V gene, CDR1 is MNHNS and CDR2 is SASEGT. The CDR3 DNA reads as TGTGCCAGCAGCCTCGGAGGGGCTCTAGATACGCAGTATTTT. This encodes CASSLGGALDTQYF.

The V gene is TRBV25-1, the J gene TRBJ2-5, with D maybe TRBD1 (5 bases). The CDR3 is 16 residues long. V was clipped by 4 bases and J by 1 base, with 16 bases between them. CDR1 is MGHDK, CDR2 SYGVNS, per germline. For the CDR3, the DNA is TGTGCCAGCAGTGCTTCAGGGCCTTGGGTCCAAGAGACCCAGTACTTC. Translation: CASSASGPWVQETQYF.

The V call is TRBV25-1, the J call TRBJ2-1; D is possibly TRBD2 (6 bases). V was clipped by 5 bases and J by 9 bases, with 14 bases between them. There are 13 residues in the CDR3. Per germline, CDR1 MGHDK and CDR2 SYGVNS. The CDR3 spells CASSPRTEGEQFF. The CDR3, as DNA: TGTGCCAGCAGTCCCCGGACGGAGGGTGAGCAGTTCTTC.